Only a few counts were recorded for the clone carrying this TCR beta chain. Its antigen is not identified. This record belongs to a study of vaccination and CD4 T cells after COVID-19. CDR3 length: 15 amino acids. V gave up 7 bases and J gave up 0 bases, with 13 bases separating them. Germline CDR1 reads MNHEY; CDR2 reads SVGEGT. Specified treatment: roughly ten-day PBMC culture with coronavirus spike peptide pools or control peptides (ViraFEST assay). An Oncomine TCR Beta short-read assay was used to sequence the DNA from cultured CD4+ T cells. TCRdb reanalysed the PCR reads using MiXCR and keeps one entry per CDR3 protein. The sample includes over 10,000 distinct CDR3 sequences, about 50% of them seen just once.

The chain recombines TRBV6-2 or TRBV6-3 with TRBJ2-1; D remains unclear. This receptor was obtained from a human donor who had recovered from COVID-19. Sequencing used CD4+ T cells from blood, cultured in vitro. The CDR3 DNA reads TGTGCCAGCACTAGGGTCGCCAACTCCTACAATGAGCAGTTCTTC. Amino acids: CASTRVANSYNEQFF.